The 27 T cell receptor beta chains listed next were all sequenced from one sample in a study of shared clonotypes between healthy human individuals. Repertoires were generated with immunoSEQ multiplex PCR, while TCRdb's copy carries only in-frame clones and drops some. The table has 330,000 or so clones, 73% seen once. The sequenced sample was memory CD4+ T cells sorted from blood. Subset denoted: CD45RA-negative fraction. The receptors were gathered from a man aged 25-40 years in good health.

The CDR3 DNA reads TGTGCCAGCAGCCGTTCGGGGGGTCGGACTGAAGCTTTCTTT. Amino acids: CASSRSGGRTEAFF. The chain is built from TRBV11-2 and TRBJ1-1; the D gene is possibly TRBD1 (5 bases). V dropped 5 bases and J dropped 5 bases, with 15 bases sitting between them. Germline CDR1 reads SGHAT; CDR2 reads FQNNGV. The CDR3 runs 14 residues.

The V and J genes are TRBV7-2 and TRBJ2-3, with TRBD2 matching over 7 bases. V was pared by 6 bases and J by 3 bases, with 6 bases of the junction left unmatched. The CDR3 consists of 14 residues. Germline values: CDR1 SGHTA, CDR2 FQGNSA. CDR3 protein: CASRGREYTDTQYF. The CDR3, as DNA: TGTGCCAGCAGAGGGCGGGAGTATACAGATACGCAGTATTTT.

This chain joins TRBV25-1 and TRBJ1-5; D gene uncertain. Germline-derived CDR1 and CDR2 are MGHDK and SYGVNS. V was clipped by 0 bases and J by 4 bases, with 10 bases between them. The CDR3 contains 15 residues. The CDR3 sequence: CASSEYDGPNQPQHF. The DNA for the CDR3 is TGTGCCAGCAGTGAATATGACGGACCAAATCAGCCCCAGCATTTT.

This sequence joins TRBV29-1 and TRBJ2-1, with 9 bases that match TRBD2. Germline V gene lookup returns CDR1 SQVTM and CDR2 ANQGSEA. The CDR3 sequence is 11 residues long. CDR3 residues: CVGLIGGRGFF. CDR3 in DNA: TGCGTTGGCCTCATCGGCGGGAGGGGGTTCTTC.

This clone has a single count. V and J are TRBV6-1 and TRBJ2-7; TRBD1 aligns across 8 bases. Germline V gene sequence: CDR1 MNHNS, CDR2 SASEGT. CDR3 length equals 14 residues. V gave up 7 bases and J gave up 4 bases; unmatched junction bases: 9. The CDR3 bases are TGTGCCAGCACCGACAGGGGTAATGTATACGAGCAGTACTTC. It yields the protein CASTDRGNVYEQYF.

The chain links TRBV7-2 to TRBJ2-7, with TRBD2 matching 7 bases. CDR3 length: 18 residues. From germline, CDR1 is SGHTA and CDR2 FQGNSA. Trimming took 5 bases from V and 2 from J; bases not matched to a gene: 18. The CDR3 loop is CASSPGLASGTRTYEQYF. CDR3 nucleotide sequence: TGTGCCAGCAGCCCAGGGTTAGCTAGCGGAACTAGGACCTACGAGCAGTACTTC.

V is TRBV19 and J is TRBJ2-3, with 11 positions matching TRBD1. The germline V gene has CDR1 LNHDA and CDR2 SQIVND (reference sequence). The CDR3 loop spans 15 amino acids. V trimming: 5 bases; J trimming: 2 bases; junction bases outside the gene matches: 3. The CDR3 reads CASSPGQGATDTQYF. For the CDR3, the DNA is TGTGCCAGTAGTCCCGGACAGGGGGCCACAGATACGCAGTATTTT.

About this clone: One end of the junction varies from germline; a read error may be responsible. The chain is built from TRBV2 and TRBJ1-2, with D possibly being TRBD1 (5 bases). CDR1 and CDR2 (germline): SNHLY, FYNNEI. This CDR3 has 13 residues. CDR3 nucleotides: TGTGCCGGCAGGCGCGGGGGAGTCGAGGGCTACACCTTC. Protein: CAGRRGGVEGYTF.

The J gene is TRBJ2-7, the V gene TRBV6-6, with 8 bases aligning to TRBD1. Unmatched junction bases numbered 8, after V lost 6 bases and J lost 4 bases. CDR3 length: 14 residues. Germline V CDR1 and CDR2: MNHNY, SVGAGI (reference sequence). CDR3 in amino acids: CASRRDRSVYEQYF. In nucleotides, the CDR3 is TGTGCCAGCAGACGGGACAGGAGCGTGTACGAGCAGTACTTC.

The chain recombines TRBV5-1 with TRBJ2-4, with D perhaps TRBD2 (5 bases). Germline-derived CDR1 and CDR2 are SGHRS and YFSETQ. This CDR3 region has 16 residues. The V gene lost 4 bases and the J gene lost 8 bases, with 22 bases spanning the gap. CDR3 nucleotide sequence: TGCGCCAGCAGCACGACCGGCGCAGCGGACGGGGACATTCAGTACTTC. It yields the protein CASSTTGAADGDIQYF. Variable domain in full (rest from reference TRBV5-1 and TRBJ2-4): KAGVTQTPRYLIKTRGQQVTLSCSPISGHRSVSWYQQTPGQGLQFLFEYFSETQRNKGNFPGRFSGRQFSNSRSEMNVSTLELGDSALYLCASSTTGAADGDIQYFGAGTRLSVL.

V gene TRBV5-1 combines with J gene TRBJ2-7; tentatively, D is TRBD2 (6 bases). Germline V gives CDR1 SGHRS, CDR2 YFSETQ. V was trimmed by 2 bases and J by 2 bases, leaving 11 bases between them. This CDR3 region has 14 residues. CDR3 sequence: CASSFIGGTYEQYF. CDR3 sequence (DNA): TGCGCCAGCAGCTTTATAGGCGGGACCTACGAGCAGTACTTC.

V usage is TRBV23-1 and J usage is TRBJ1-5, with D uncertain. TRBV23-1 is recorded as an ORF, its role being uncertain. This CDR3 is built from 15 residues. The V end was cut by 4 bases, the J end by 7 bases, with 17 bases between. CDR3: CASSLLESSIQPQHF. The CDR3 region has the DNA TGCGCCAGCAGTCTCCTTGAGAGCAGCATACAGCCCCAGCATTTT.

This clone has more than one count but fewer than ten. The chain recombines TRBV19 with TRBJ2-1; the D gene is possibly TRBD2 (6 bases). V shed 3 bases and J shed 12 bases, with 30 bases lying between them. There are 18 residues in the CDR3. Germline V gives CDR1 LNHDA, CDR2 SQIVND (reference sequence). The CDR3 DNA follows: TGTGCCAGTAGTATTAAGGGGTTGGGGACTTCCTTATCCCTACGGCAGTTCTTC. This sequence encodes CASSIKGLGTSLSLRQFF.

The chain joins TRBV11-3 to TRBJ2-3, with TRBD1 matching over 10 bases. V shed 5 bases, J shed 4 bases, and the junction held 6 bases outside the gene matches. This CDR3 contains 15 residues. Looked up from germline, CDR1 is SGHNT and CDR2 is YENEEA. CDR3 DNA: TGTGCCAGCAGCGGGGACAGGGGCGGTGCAGATACGCAGTATTTT. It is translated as CASSGDRGGADTQYF.

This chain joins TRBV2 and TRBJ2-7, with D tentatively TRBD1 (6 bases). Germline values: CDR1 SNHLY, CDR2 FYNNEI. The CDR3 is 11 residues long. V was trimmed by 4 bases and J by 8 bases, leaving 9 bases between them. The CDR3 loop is CASSAGAKQYF. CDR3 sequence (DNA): TGTGCCAGCAGTGCAGGGGCCAAGCAGTACTTC. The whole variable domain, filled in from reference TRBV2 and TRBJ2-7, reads EPEVTQTPSHQVTQMGQEVILRCVPISNHLYFYWYRQILGQKVEFLVSFYNNEISEKSEIFDDQFSVERPDGSNFTLKIRSTKLEDSAMYFCASSAGAKQYFGPGTRLTVT.

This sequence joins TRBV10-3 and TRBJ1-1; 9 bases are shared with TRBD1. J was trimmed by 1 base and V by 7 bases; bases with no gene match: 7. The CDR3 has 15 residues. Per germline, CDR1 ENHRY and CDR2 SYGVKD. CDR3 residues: CAITPGQGGNTEAFF. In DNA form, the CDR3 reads TGTGCCATCACTCCGGGACAGGGTGGGAACACTGAAGCTTTCTTT.

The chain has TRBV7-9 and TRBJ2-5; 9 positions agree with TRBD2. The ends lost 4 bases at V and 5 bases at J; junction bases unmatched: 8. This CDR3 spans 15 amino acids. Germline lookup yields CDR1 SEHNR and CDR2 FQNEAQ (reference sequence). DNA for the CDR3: TGTGCCAGCAGCTCCCGGGTTAGCGGGAGTGAGACCCAGTACTTC. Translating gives CASSSRVSGSETQYF.

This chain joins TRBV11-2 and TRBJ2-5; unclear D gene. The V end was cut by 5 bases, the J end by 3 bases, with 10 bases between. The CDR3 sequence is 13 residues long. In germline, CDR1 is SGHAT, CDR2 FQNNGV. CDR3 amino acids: CASSLFSKETQYF. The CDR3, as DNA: TGTGCCAGCAGCCTGTTCAGCAAAGAGACCCAGTACTTC. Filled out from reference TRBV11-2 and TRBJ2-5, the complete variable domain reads EAGVAQSPRYKIIEKRQSVAFWCNPISGHATLYWYQQILGQGPKLLIQFQNNGVVDDSQLPKDRFSAERLKGVDSTLKIQPAKLEDSAVYLCASSLFSKETQYFGPGTRLLVL.

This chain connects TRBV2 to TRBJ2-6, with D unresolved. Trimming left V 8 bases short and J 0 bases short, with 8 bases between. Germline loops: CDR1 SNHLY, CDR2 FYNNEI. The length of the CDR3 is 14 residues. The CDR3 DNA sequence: TGTGCCAGCTGCGGCTTCTCTGGGGCCAACGTCCTGACTTTC. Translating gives CASCGFSGANVLTF.

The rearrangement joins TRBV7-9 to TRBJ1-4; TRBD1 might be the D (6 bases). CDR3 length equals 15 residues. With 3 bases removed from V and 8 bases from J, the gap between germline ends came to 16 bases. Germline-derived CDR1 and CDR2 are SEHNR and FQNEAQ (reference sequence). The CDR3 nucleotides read TGTGCCAGCAGCTTCTTCCTTACAGGGAAAGAAAAACTGTTTTTT. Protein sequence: CASSFFLTGKEKLFF.

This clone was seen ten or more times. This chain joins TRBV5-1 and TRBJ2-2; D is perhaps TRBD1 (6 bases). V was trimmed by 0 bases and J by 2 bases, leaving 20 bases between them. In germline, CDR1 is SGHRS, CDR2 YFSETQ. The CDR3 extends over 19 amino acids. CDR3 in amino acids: CASSLATGLGHKNTGELFF. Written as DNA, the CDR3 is TGCGCCAGCAGCTTGGCTACAGGGTTGGGGCATAAAAACACCGGGGAGCTGTTTTTT.

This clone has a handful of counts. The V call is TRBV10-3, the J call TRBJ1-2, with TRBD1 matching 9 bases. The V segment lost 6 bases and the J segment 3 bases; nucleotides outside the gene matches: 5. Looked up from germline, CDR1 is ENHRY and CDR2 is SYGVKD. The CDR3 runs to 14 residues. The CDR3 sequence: CAISQTGGDYGYTF. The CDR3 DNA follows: TGTGCCATCAGCCAGACAGGGGGTGACTATGGCTACACCTTC.

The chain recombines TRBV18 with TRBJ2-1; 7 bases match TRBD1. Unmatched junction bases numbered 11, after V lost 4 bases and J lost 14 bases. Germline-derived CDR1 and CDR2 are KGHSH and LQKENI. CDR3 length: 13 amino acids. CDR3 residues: CASSRDRDGVKFF. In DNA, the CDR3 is TGTGCCAGCTCACGAGACAGGGACGGGGTCAAGTTCTTC.

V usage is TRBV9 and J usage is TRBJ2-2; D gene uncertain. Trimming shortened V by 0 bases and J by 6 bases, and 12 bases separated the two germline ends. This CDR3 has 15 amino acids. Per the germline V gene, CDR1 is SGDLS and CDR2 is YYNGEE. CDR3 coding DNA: TGTGCCAGCAGCGTAGGCCTAGTCGAGGCCGGGGAGCTGTTTTTT. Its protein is CASSVGLVEAGELFF.

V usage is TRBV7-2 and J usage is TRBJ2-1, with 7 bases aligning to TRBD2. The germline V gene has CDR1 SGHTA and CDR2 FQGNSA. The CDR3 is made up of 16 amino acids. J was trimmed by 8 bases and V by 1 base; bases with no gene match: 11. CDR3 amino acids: CASSLGLALTSDEQFF. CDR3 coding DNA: TGTGCCAGCAGCTTAGGACTAGCCCTAACCTCTGATGAGCAGTTCTTC. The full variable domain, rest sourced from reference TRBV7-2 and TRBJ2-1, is GAGVSQSPSNKVTEKGKDVELRCDPISGHTALYWYRQSLGQGLEFLIYFQGNSAPDKSGLPSDRFSAERTGGSVSTLTIQRTQQEDSAVYLCASSLGLALTSDEQFFGPGTRLTVL.

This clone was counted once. CDR3 region: CASSRSTHMNTEAFF. The CDR3 DNA reads as TGTGCCAGCAGCCGTTCGACACATATGAACACTGAAGCTTTCTTT. The chain links TRBV7-2 to TRBJ1-1; unclear D gene. The CDR3 sequence is 15 residues long. V lost 5 bases, J lost 0 bases, and 13 bases lay in between. Germline V CDR1 and CDR2: SGHTA, FQGNSA.

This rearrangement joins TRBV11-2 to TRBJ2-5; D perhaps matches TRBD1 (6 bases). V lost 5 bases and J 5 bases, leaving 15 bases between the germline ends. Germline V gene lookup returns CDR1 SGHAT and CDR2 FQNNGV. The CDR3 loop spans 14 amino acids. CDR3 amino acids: CASSPQGLGETQYF. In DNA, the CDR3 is TGTGCCAGCAGCCCACAGGGCCTAGGGGAGACCCAGTACTTC.